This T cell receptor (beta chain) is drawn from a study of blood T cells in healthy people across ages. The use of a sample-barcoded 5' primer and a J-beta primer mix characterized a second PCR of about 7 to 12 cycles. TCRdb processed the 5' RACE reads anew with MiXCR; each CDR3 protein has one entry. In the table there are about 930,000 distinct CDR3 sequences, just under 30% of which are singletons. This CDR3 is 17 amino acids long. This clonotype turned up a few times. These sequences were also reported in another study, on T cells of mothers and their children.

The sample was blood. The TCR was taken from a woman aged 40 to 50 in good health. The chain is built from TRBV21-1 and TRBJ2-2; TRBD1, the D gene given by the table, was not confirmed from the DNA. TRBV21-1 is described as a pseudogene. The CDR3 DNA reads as TGTGCCAGCAGCAAAGGAGGGGGACAGGTGTTCACCGGGGAGCTGTTTTTT. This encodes CASSKGGGQVFTGELFF.